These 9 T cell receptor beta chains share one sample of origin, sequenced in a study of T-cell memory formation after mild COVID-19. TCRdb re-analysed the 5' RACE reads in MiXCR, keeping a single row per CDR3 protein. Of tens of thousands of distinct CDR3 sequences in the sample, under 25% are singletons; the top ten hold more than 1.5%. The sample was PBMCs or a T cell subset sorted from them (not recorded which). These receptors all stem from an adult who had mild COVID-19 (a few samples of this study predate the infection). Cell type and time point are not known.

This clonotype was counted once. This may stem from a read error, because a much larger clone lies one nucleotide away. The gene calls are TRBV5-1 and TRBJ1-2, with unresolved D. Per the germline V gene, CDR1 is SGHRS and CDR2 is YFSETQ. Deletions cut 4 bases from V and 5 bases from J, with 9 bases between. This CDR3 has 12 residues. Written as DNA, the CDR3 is TGCGCCAGCAGCCAGGACGGATATGGCTACACCTTC. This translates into CASSQDGYGYTF.

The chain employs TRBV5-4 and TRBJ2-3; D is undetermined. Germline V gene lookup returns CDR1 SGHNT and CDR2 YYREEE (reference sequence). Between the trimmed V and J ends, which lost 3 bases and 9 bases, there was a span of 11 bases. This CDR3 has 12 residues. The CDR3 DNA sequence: TGTGCCAGCAGCTCTGAGTTCAGAACGCAGTATTTT. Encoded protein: CASSSEFRTQYF.

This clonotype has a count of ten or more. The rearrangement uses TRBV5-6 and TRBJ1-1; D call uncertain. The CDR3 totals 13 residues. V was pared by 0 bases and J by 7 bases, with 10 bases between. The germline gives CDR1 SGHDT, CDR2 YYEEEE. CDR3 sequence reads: CASSLVSGIEAFF. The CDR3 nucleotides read TGTGCCAGCAGCTTGGTTTCGGGCATTGAAGCTTTCTTT. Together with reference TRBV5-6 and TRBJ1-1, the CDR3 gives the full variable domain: DAGVTQSPTHLIKTRGQQVTLRCSPKSGHDTVSWYQQALGQGPQFIFQYYEEEERQRGNFPDRFSGHQFPNYSSELNVNALLLGDSALYLCASSLVSGIEAFFGQGTRLTVV.

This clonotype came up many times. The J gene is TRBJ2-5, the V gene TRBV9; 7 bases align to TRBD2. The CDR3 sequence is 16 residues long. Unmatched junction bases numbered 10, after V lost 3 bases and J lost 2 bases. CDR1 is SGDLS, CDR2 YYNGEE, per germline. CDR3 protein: CASSAMAGVKQETQYF. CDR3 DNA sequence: TGTGCCAGCAGCGCTATGGCGGGGGTCAAACAAGAGACCCAGTACTTC.

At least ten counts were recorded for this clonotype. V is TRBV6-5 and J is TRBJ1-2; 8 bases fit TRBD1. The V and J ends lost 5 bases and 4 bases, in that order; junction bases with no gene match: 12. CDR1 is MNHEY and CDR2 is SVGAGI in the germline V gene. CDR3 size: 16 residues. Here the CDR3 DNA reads TGTGCCAGCAGTCCGTTGACAGGGGAGCGGGCCTATGGCTACACCTTC. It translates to CASSPLTGERAYGYTF.

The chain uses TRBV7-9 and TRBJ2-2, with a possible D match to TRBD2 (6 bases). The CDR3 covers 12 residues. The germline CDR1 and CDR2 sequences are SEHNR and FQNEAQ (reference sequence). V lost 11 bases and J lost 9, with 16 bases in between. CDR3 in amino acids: CALREATRELFF. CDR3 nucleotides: TGTGCCCTAAGGGAGGCGACTCGGGAGCTGTTTTTT. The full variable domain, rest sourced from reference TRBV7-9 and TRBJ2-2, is DTGVSQNPRHKITKRGQNVTFRCDPISEHNRLYWYRQTLGQGPEFLTYFQNEAQLEKSRLLSDRFSAERPKGSFSTLEIQRTEQGDSAMYLCALREATRELFFGEGSRLTVL.

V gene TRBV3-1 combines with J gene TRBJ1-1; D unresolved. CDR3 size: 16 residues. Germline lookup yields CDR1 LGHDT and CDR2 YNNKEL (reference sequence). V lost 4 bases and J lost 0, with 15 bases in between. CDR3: CASSLLLESMNTEAFF. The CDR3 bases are TGTGCCAGCAGCCTTCTTCTAGAATCTATGAACACTGAAGCTTTCTTT.

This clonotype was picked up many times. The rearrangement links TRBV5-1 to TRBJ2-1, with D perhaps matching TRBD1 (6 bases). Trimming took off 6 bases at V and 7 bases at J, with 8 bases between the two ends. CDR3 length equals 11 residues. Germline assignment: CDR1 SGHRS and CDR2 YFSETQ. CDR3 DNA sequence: TGCGCCAGCAACAGGGCGAATGAGCAGTTCTTC. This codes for CASNRANEQFF.

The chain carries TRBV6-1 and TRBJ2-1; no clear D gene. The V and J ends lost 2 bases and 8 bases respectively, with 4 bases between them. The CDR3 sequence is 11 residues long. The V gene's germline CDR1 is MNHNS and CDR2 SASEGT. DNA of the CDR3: TGTGCCAGCAGTGAAATGGATGAGCAGTTCTTC. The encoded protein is CASSEMDEQFF.